This T cell receptor beta chain is from a study of T cell responses to AZD1222 COVID-19 vaccine. The method was immunoSEQ multiplex PCR; TCRdb's version includes in-frame clones alone and lacks a portion of them. The table includes around 140,000 clones, 90% detected once. With V trimmed by 5 bases and J by 0 bases, 11 bases remained unmatched. The CDR3 has 17 amino acids. Per the germline V gene, CDR1 is LNHDA and CDR2 is SQIVND (reference sequence). This clonotype originated in an adult in good health. The V and J genes are TRBV19 and TRBJ2-3; 7 positions agree with TRBD1. Sequenced here: peripheral blood, sampled on day 0 of AZD1222 vaccination. CDR3 bases: TGTGCCAGTAGTTCCGGGACGGGACAGCTTAGCACAGATACGCAGTATTTT. Amino acids: CASSSGTGQLSTDTQYF.